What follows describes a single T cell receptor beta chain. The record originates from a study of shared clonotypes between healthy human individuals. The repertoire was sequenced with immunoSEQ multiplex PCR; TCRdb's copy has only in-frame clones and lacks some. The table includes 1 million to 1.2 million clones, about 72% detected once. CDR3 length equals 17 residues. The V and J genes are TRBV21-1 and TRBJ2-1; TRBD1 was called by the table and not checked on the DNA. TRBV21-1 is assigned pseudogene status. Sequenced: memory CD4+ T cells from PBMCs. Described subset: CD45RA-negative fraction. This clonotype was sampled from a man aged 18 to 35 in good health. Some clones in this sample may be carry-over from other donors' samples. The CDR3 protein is CASTKEAGTGCHNEQFF. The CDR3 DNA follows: TGTGCCAGCACCAAAGAGGCCGGGACAGGGTGTCACAATGAGCAGTTCTTC.